This passage covers 14 T cell receptor beta chains from one sample sequenced in a study of a mutant IDH1 vaccine in newly diagnosed glioma (dated by TCRdb to the early 2020s). The time point label of this sample denotes: week 5, during vaccination. Each vaccine dose, consisting of 300 ug of a 20-mer mutant IDH1 peptide in Montanide, was administered subcutaneously with topical imiquimod. Libraries came from the immunoSEQ multiplex PCR assay. The source is immuneACCESS, and TCRdb retained only in-frame sequences with V and J called. Part of the clones is not carried over; for the studies checked, unresolved V genes explain less than half of this, and the remainder is unexplained. In all, the sample holds 40,000 to 60,000 clones, and 78% of those were seen once. The ten most abundant clones make up approximately 2% of the sample. Their target antigens are unknown. The sample here was PBMCs, taken from a glioma patient whose treatment included an IDH1 peptide vaccine. The receptors were gathered from a woman aged 40 to 50 with glioma.

The CDR3 DNA reads as TGTGCCAGCGAGCGGCCGGGAGCTTATACGCAGTATTTT. This translates into CASERPGAYTQYF. J is TRBJ2-3 and V is TRBV7-8; D might be TRBD2 (6 bases). The germline V and J ends were trimmed by 8 bases and 7 bases, with 16 bases remaining between them. This CDR3 is built from 13 residues. Germline V CDR1 and CDR2: SGHVS, FQNEAQ.

This clone occurred once. This chain joins TRBV4-1 and TRBJ1-2; D remains unclear. With 0 bases removed from V and 3 bases from J, the gap between germline ends came to 8 bases. The CDR3 runs 14 residues. CDR1 and CDR2 (germline): MGHRA, YSYEKL. For the CDR3, the DNA is TGCGCCAGCAGCCAAGAAGGACCGCACTATGGCTACACCTTC. Its protein is CASSQEGPHYGYTF.

The rearrangement uses TRBV19 and TRBJ2-1; 7 bases fit TRBD2. J gave up 7 bases and V 6 bases, and 6 bases lay outside the gene matches. Germline V gene data show CDR1 as LNHDA and CDR2 as SQIVND (reference sequence). The CDR3 runs 13 residues. The CDR3 coding sequence is TGTGCCAGTAGGGAGACCGGGGGGAATGAGCAGTTCTTC. Translated: CASRETGGNEQFF.

The CDR3 is CASSLDLRDRGLNTEAFF. CDR3 DNA: TGTGCCAGCAGCTTAGATCTTAGGGACAGGGGCTTGAACACTGAAGCTTTCTTT. V is TRBV7-6 and J is TRBJ1-1, with 10 bases lining up with TRBD1. Germline trimming cut 1 base from V and 0 bases from J; bases unmatched to any gene: 8. This CDR3 contains 18 residues. Germline V gene data show CDR1 as SGHVS and CDR2 as FNYEAQ.

The V gene is TRBV2, the J gene TRBJ2-7; possible D gene TRBD2, 7 bases. Trimming pared 6 bases from V and 6 bases from J, leaving 18 bases between. This CDR3 contains 14 residues. Per the germline V gene, CDR1 is SNHLY and CDR2 is FYNNEI. CDR3 in DNA: TGTGCCAGCAGGGGCATGGGGGGGCGCTTCGAGCAGTACTTC. The encoded protein is CASRGMGGRFEQYF.

This clone turned up a few times. The chain has TRBV18 and TRBJ1-1, with D possibly being TRBD1 (6 bases). V gave up 6 bases and J gave up 0 bases, with 20 bases separating them. In germline, CDR1 is KGHSH, CDR2 LQKENI. The CDR3 runs to 17 residues. The CDR3 nucleotides are TGTGCCAGCTCCCCCCCACGGCCGGGGGGCATGAACACTGAAGCTTTCTTT. Translation gives CASSPPRPGGMNTEAFF.

The chain recombines TRBV5-4 with TRBJ2-5; 10 nucleotides agree with TRBD2. This CDR3 has 16 residues. V was pared by 0 bases and J by 1 base, with 3 bases of the junction left unmatched. The germline V gene has CDR1 SGHNT and CDR2 YYREEE (reference sequence). The DNA for the CDR3 is TGTGCCAGCAGCTTGGTGATAGCGGGGGGCCAAGAGACCCAGTACTTC. Translated, it gives CASSLVIAGGQETQYF. The variable domain in full, with the rest retrieved from reference TRBV5-4 and TRBJ2-5, is ETGVTQSPTHLIKTRGQQVTLRCSSQSGHNTVSWYQQALGQGPQFIFQYYREEENGRGNFPPRFSGLQFPNYSSELNVNALELDDSALYLCASSLVIAGGQETQYFGPGTRLLVL.

The chain is built from TRBV2 and TRBJ1-6; 8 bases align to TRBD1. After removal of 6 bases from V and 5 bases from J, the junction contained 3 bases not matched to a gene. The germline gives CDR1 SNHLY, CDR2 FYNNEI. This CDR3 region has 14 residues. The CDR3: CASSRGLDNSPLHF. CDR3 coding DNA: TGTGCCAGCAGCAGGGGGCTCGATAATTCACCCCTCCACTTT.

The CDR3 bases are TGTGCCAGCAGCCCTGCGGGTGGCAATAGCAATCAGCCCCAGCATTTT. This codes for CASSPAGGNSNQPQHF. The chain joins TRBV6-6 to TRBJ1-5; D not resolved. Germline assignment: CDR1 MNHNY and CDR2 SVGAGI (reference sequence). CDR3 length: 16 amino acids. Trimming removed 6 bases from V and 0 bases from J, with 15 bases in between.

CDR3 amino acids: CASGLVLGGYQETQYF. Here the CDR3 DNA reads TGTGCTAGTGGTTTGGTACTCGGGGGTTACCAAGAGACCCAGTACTTC. The rearrangement uses TRBV12-5 and TRBJ2-5; D may be TRBD2 (6 bases). Germline CDR1 and CDR2: LGHNT and FRNRAP. Trimming cost V 0 bases and J 0 bases, with 11 bases left between them. The CDR3 length is 16 residues.

In its sample, this clone was seen a few times. The chain employs TRBV19 and TRBJ1-4; D is unresolved. Trimming stripped 6 bases from V and 10 bases from J, with 18 bases between. Germline lookup yields CDR1 LNHDA and CDR2 SQIVND (reference sequence). The CDR3 consists of 14 residues. The CDR3 reads CASRTEFHSGKLFF. The CDR3, as DNA: TGTGCCAGTAGAACAGAGTTCCACTCGGGAAAACTGTTTTTT.

This clone was recorded once. V usage is TRBV30 and J usage is TRBJ1-6; TRBD1 is a possible D gene (5 bases). The germline V gene has CDR1 GTSNPN and CDR2 SVGIG (reference sequence). Trimming shortened V by 3 bases and J by 1 base, and 13 bases separated the two germline ends. This CDR3 is 16 amino acids long. The CDR3 DNA reads TGTGCCTGGAGCTTCCGGGACTTATCCTATAATTCACCCCTCCACTTT. This codes for CAWSFRDLSYNSPLHF.

V gene TRBV15 combines with J gene TRBJ1-5; D possibly corresponds to TRBD1 (5 bases). The CDR3 spans 14 residues. V lost 1 base and J lost 7, with 11 bases in between. Per germline, CDR1 LNHNV and CDR2 YYDKDF (reference sequence). In DNA, the CDR3 is TGTGCCACCAGCAGAGGGGACGGCGGGCAGCCCCAGCATTTT. Its translation is CATSRGDGGQPQHF.

V and J are TRBV5-4 and TRBJ2-3; 8 nucleotides match TRBD2. Germline assignment: CDR1 SGHNT and CDR2 YYREEE (reference sequence). The CDR3 runs 16 residues. The V segment lost 2 bases and the J segment 2 bases; nucleotides outside the gene matches: 7. The CDR3 DNA reads as TGTGCCAGCAGCTTACGGGGGGGGGACTACACAGATACGCAGTATTTT. This sequence encodes CASSLRGGDYTDTQYF.